A selection of T cell receptor beta chains follows, all from one sample in a study of molecular identifiers for immune sequencing clone quantification. TCRdb analysed the PCR reads with MiXCR anew, one entry per CDR3 protein. The data show some 40,000 distinct CDR3 sequences, about 24% seen once. Sequenced: naive CD8+ T cells from blood, with Jurkat cell RNA spiked in. All receptors derive from a human donor in good health. Some libraries in this study had Jurkat cell RNA spiked in. The CDR3 runs from the conserved cysteine through the conserved F or W. The D gene is left open where the match is weak. The size field is filled for only some rows; it gives once, few, many or a size class.

medium-sized	TRBJ2-5	TRBV20-1	TRBD2	TGCAGTGCCGGGCAACTAGCGGGAGCCCAAGAGACCCAGTACTTC	CSAGQLAGAQETQYF
many	TRBJ2-7	TRBV7-2	TRBD1	TGTGCCAGCAGCTTGCCCTGGGGACAGACCTTAAGCTCCTACGAGCAGTACTTC	CASSLPWGQTLSSYEQYF
many	TRBJ2-2	TRBV7-2	.	TGTGCCAGCAGTATAGGGGGGTCCGGGGAGCTGTTTTTT	CASSIGGSGELFF
many	TRBJ2-3	TRBV20-1	TRBD1	TGCAGTGCTAGTCGTCCTCGGACAGGGGAGTTCCCAGACCACCCAGATACGCAGTATTTT	CSASRPRTGEFPDHPDTQYF
many	TRBJ2-7	TRBV7-9	TRBD2	TGTGCCAGCAGCTTAACTAGCGGGAGGACCCACTACGAGCAGTACTTC	CASSLTSGRTHYEQYF
.	TRBJ2-7	TRBV6-2/TRBV6-3	.	TGTGCCAGCCAGAGTGAGGGCAACGACCAGTACTTC	CASQSEGNDQYF
few	TRBJ1-1	TRBV27	.	TGTGCCAGCAGTTTAGGCGGTGGGGCTGAAGCTTTCTTT	CASSLGGGAEAFF
many	TRBJ2-3	TRBV5-6	TRBD2	TGTGCCAGCAGCTTGGGAGGCGGGGGGCCAGATACGCAGTATTTT	CASSLGGGGPDTQYF
many	TRBJ2-3	TRBV12-3/TRBV12-4	.	TGTGCCAGCACCCCCAACACAGATACGCAGTATTTT	CASTPNTDTQYF
many	TRBJ2-1	TRBV11-2	TRBD2	TGTGCCAGCAGCTTGGGACTAGCTTCCGATGAGCAGTTCTTC	CASSLGLASDEQFF
.	TRBJ2-3	TRBV15	.	TGTGCCACCAGCAGTACGGACACAGATACGCAGTATTTT	CATSSTDTDTQYF
.	TRBJ2-7	TRBV5-5	TRBD1	TGTGCCAGCAGCCCTGTGCCGGGACAGCCTGCTTACTTC	CASSPVPGQPAYF
few	TRBJ2-7	TRBV6-2/TRBV6-3	TRBD2	TGTGCCAGCAAGATAGCGGGGGGCTCCTACGAGCAGTACTTC	CASKIAGGSYEQYF
many	TRBJ2-3	TRBV29-1	.	TGCAGTTTCCGACGTGGAGGGCTTTCCACAGATACGCAGTATTTT	CSFRRGGLSTDTQYF
many	TRBJ2-1	TRBV13	TRBD2	TGTGCCAGCAGCCATAGCGGGAGGCTCCACAATGAGCAGTTCTTC	CASSHSGRLHNEQFF
many	TRBJ2-7	TRBV20-1	.	TGCAGTGCTAGATGGGGAAGGGGATACGAGCAGTACTTC	CSARWGRGYEQYF
many	TRBJ2-5	TRBV11-2	.	TGTGCCAGCAGCGGTACAGGGTTCGAAGAGACCCAGTACTTC	CASSGTGFEETQYF
.	TRBJ2-7	TRBV7-9	TRBD1	TGTGCCAGCAGCTCCTCGGACAGGATCTACGAGCAGTACTTC	CASSSSDRIYEQYF
many	TRBJ1-5	TRBV12-3/TRBV12-4	.	TGTGCCAGCAGCCAGGGGAGGGGAGGGAATCAGCCCCAGCATTTT	CASSQGRGGNQPQHF
.	TRBJ2-7	TRBV20-1	.	TGCAGTGCTAGAGGCCTGGGACTTCCCAACTACGAGCAGTACTTC	CSARGLGLPNYEQYF
many	TRBJ1-5	TRBV28	TRBD1	TGTGCCAGCAGGGAAGACAGGGCCCCTCAGCCCCAGCATTTT	CASREDRAPQPQHF
many	TRBJ1-5	TRBV4-1	.	TGCGCCAGCAGCCATACCCAGGGTCAGCCCCAGCATTTT	CASSHTQGQPQHF
many	TRBJ1-1	TRBV6-2/TRBV6-3	.	TGTGCCAGCAGTTACTCCGCAGGGCCAACTGAAGCTTTCTTT	CASSYSAGPTEAFF
many	TRBJ2-3	TRBV7-9	TRBD2	TGTGCCAGCAGTTCTAATAGCGGGGGGGCCCCAGATACGCAGTATTTT	CASSSNSGGAPDTQYF
many	TRBJ2-2	TRBV7-7	.	TGTGCTAGCAGCTTATTCGGGGACACCGGGGAGCTGTTTTTT	CASSLFGDTGELFF
many	TRBJ2-2	TRBV28	.	TGTGCCAGCAGTTTATGGGGACAGAACACCGGGGAGCTGTTTTTT	CASSLWGQNTGELFF
many	TRBJ2-7	TRBV10-3	TRBD2	TGTGCCATCAGTGAGTTTGGACTAGCGGGTCTGAGCTCCTACGAGCAGTACTTC	CAISEFGLAGLSSYEQYF
many	TRBJ2-7	TRBV5-6	.	TGTGCCAGCAGCCGAGCGGGCCGAGGCCTCGAGCAGTACTTC	CASSRAGRGLEQYF
many	TRBJ2-2	TRBV2	TRBD2	TGTGCCAGCAGTGCAGGAGCGGGGGGTTTCACCGGGGAGCTGTTTTTT	CASSAGAGGFTGELFF
few	TRBJ2-7	TRBV7-2	.	TGTGCCAGCAGCCCGGACACCCCGACAGCTCCAGAGGAGCAGTACTTC	CASSPDTPTAPEEQYF
medium-sized	TRBJ1-1	TRBV7-6	TRBD1	TGTGCCAGCAGCCGGACAGGGGGGTACACTGAAGCTTTCTTT	CASSRTGGYTEAFF
many	TRBJ1-5	TRBV4-2	TRBD1	TGTGCCAGCAGCTGGGGGACAGGGAACAATCAGCCCCAGCATTTT	CASSWGTGNNQPQHF
.	TRBJ2-7	TRBV11-2	.	TGTGCCAGCAGCCACGGGGTGGACGCCAACTCCTACGAGCAGTACTTC	CASSHGVDANSYEQYF
.	TRBJ1-1	TRBV12-3/TRBV12-4	.	TGTGCCGCGGGTTTAGGCCAGGCTTGTTTCTTT	CAAGLGQACFF
many	TRBJ1-1	TRBV7-2	.	TGTGCCAGCAGCTTAGTCCGGGACACAGACACTGAAGCTTTCTTT	CASSLVRDTDTEAFF
many	TRBJ2-2	TRBV6-2/TRBV6-3	.	TGTGCCAGCACCAGGCCGGGACACGGGCTGACCGGGGAGCTGTTTTTT	CASTRPGHGLTGELFF
medium-sized	TRBJ2-3	TRBV6-2/TRBV6-3	TRBD2	TGTGCCAGCAGTGGGCTCGAGACTAGCGGGGCGGCAGATACGCAGTATTTT	CASSGLETSGAADTQYF
many	TRBJ2-1	TRBV24-1	.	TGTGCCACTGGTTGGGGGAATGAGCAGTTCTTC	CATGWGNEQFF
many	TRBJ2-1	TRBV6-5	.	TGTGCCAGCAGTTACGTAGACCCGAGCTACAATGAGCAGTTCTTC	CASSYVDPSYNEQFF
many	TRBJ2-5	TRBV12-3/TRBV12-4	.	TGTGCCAGCAGTCCCGAACTCTTACCAGTGTACCAAGAGACCCAGTACTTC	CASSPELLPVYQETQYF
few	TRBJ2-1	TRBV11-2	TRBD2	TGTGCCAGCAGCTTAGGGGATAGCGGGGACTATGAGCAGTTCTTC	CASSLGDSGDYEQFF
.	TRBJ2-7	TRBV6-1	.	TGCGCCAGCAGTGAAGCGCGTGGGAGCGGGTACGAGCAGTACTTC	CASSEARGSGYEQYF
many	TRBJ2-3	TRBV5-6	.	TGTGCCAGCAGCTTCGACCCCCCCCGGACTCCTAGCACAGATACGCAGTATTTT	CASSFDPPRTPSTDTQYF
.	TRBJ1-5	TRBV19	.	TGTGCCAGTAGTATCGGGAGCCGGGGAAGCAATCAGCCCCAGCATTTT	CASSIGSRGSNQPQHF
many	TRBJ2-3	TRBV6-5	.	TGTGCCAGCAGTTACGACGCAGGGGTGACAGATACGCAGTATTTT	CASSYDAGVTDTQYF
many	TRBJ2-3	TRBV4-2	.	TGTGCCAGCAGCCAATTAGGGTCAGGCGCAGATACGCAGTATTTT	CASSQLGSGADTQYF
many	TRBJ2-5	TRBV6-2/TRBV6-3	TRBD1	TGTGCCAGCAGTTACCTCGACAGGGGGCTACAAGAGACCCAGTACTTC	CASSYLDRGLQETQYF
many	TRBJ2-7	TRBV4-2	TRBD2	TGTGCCAGCAGCCCCAGCGGGAGTAGGTCCGAGCAGTACTTC	CASSPSGSRSEQYF
.	TRBJ2-7	TRBV20-1	.	TGCAGTGTTAGAGGAAGGTCAGAAACCTACGAGCAGTACTTC	CSVRGRSETYEQYF